Each of the 32 T cell receptor beta chains below was sequenced from the same sample in a study of T cells after yellow fever vaccination. TCRdb analysed the 5' RACE reads with MiXCR anew, one entry per CDR3 protein. The sample carries around 300,000 distinct CDR3 sequences, over 4% recorded once. Specimen: PBMCs, collected 5 days after the yellow fever booster vaccination. The receptors come from a man aged 18-30 years who received the YFV17D yellow fever vaccine.

This clonotype was seen only a few times. The genes are TRBV21-1 and TRBJ2-7. TRBV21-1 is noted as a pseudogene. This CDR3 is 15 amino acids long. The CDR3 protein is CASSTSYRSSYEQYV. For the CDR3, the DNA is TGTGCCAGCAGCACATCCTACCGGAGCTCCTACGAGCAGTACGTC.

This clonotype was detected only a few times. The rearrangement links TRBV6-6 to TRBJ1-4, with D unresolved. Germline-derived CDR1 and CDR2 are MNHNY and SVGAGI (reference sequence). The CDR3 totals 16 residues. V was clipped by 4 bases and J by 0 bases, with 12 bases between them. This CDR3 reads CASSSEDLATNEKLFF. CDR3 in DNA: TGTGCCAGCAGTTCGGAGGATCTCGCAACTAATGAAAAACTGTTTTTT.

This clonotype was picked up many times. The V call is TRBV6-5, the J call TRBJ2-2, with 7 bases identical to TRBD2. This CDR3 region has 18 residues. The germline V gene encodes CDR1 MNHEY and CDR2 SVGAGI. With V trimmed by 5 bases and J by 5 bases, 17 bases remained unmatched. Here the CDR3 reads CASSPTFYTAAGTGELFF. The DNA of the CDR3 is TGTGCCAGCAGTCCCACCTTCTATACGGCAGCGGGGACCGGGGAGCTGTTTTTT.

This clonotype has just a few counts. The CDR3 spells CASRPHWDRVNTEAFF. DNA of the CDR3: TGTGCCAGCAGACCTCATTGGGACAGGGTGAACACTGAAGCTTTCTTT. The V call is TRBV6-6, the J call TRBJ1-1, with 9 positions matching TRBD1. Germline V gene data show CDR1 as MNHNY and CDR2 as SVGAGI (reference sequence). The J segment lost 0 bases and the V segment lost 6 bases, leaving 8 bases of the junction unmatched. CDR3 size: 16 residues.

This clonotype was recorded a few times. V is TRBV19 and J is TRBJ1-5; 12 bases map to TRBD1. The J segment lost 9 bases and the V segment lost 7 bases, leaving 10 bases of the junction unmatched. This CDR3 comprises 15 residues. Germline values: CDR1 LNHDA, CDR2 SQIVND (reference sequence). The CDR3 sequence is CASTWGTGGGWPQHF. The CDR3 DNA reads TGTGCCAGTACCTGGGGGACAGGGGGCGGGTGGCCCCAGCATTTT.

This clonotype was counted a few times. The J gene is TRBJ2-3, the V gene TRBV5-1; possibly TRBD1 or TRBD2 for D (5 bases each). CDR1 and CDR2 (germline): SGHRS, YFSETQ. The CDR3 extends over 13 amino acids. V was shortened by 4 bases and J by 9 bases, with 15 bases between the two germline ends. The CDR3 region has the DNA TGCGCCAGCAGCCCGGGACCCAGTGAGACGCAGTATTTT. Its translation is CASSPGPSETQYF.

The rearrangement joins TRBV4-2 to TRBJ2-5; D gene unclear. Germline lookup yields CDR1 LGHNA and CDR2 YNFKEQ. The germline V and J ends were trimmed by 9 bases and 0 bases, with 8 bases remaining between them. CDR3 size: 12 residues. The DNA of the CDR3 is TGTGCCAGAGACACGTACCAAGAGACCCAGTACTTC. Residues: CARDTYQETQYF.

This chain uses TRBV27 with TRBJ2-2; the match to TRBD2 covers 7 bases. Germline assignment: CDR1 MNHEY and CDR2 SMNVEV (reference sequence). There are 16 residues in the CDR3. The ends lost 6 bases at V and 3 bases at J; junction bases unmatched: 10. Here the CDR3 DNA reads TGTGCCAGCAGCTCTAGGGAGGGTTGGGACACCGGGGAGCTGTTTTTT. It translates to CASSSREGWDTGELFF.

In this sample, this clonotype turned up a few times. The rearrangement joins TRBV7-2 to TRBJ1-4; D call uncertain. Germline loops: CDR1 SGHTA, CDR2 FQGNSA. CDR3 length: 13 amino acids. The germline V and J ends were trimmed by 5 bases and 8 bases, with 12 bases remaining between them. Here the CDR3 DNA reads TGTGCCAGCAGCCCGGTCCATGGGGAAAAACTGTTTTTT. Protein sequence: CASSPVHGEKLFF.

The V and J genes are TRBV29-1 and TRBJ2-3, with unresolved D. The CDR3 consists of 15 residues. V gave up 1 base and J gave up 3 bases, with 14 bases separating them. Germline assignment: CDR1 SQVTM and CDR2 ANQGSEA. Here the CDR3 DNA reads TGCAGCGTTGAAGGGGTAGCCGTTGTTACAGATACGCAGTATTTT. This sequence encodes CSVEGVAVVTDTQYF.

The rearrangement uses TRBV5-4 and TRBJ2-7; 11 positions match TRBD2. Per germline, CDR1 SGHNT and CDR2 YYREEE (reference sequence). The CDR3 spans 15 residues. V shed 1 base and J 2 bases; nucleotides not matched to a gene: 2. The CDR3 sequence is CASSLRLAGTYEQYF. The CDR3 DNA is TGTGCCAGCAGCTTGAGACTAGCGGGGACCTACGAGCAGTACTTC.

This sequence joins TRBV3-1 and TRBJ2-2, with a tentative D call TRBD1 (6 bases). The germline V and J ends were trimmed by 1 base and 7 bases, with 10 bases remaining between them. Germline values: CDR1 LGHDT, CDR2 YNNKEL (reference sequence). This CDR3 comprises 14 residues. DNA of the CDR3: TGTGCCAGCAGCCAAGGCAGGGGTAGCGGGGAGCTGTTTTTT. As protein: CASSQGRGSGELFF. The full variable domain, completed using reference TRBV3-1 and TRBJ2-2, is DTAVSQTPKYLVTQMGNDKSIKCEQNLGHDTMYWYKQDSKKFLKIMFSYNNKELIINETVPNRFSPKSPDKAHLNLHINSLELGDSAVYFCASSQGRGSGELFFGEGSRLTVL.

This clonotype was observed a few times. This chain connects TRBV29-1 to TRBJ2-1, with D possibly called TRBD1 or TRBD2 (5 bases each). V lost 6 bases and J lost 9, with 18 bases in between. Germline V lookup: CDR1 SQVTM, CDR2 ANQGSEA. The length of the CDR3 is 13 residues. The CDR3 coding sequence is TGCAGCGTGTTGCCGCAGGGACGGGGTGAGCAGTTCTTC. Encoded protein: CSVLPQGRGEQFF.

The genes are TRBV11-2 and TRBJ2-5, with 16 bases lining up with TRBD2. This CDR3 spans 17 amino acids. After removal of 6 bases from V and 7 bases from J, the junction contained 11 bases not matched to a gene. CDR1 is SGHAT and CDR2 is FQNNGV in the germline V gene. CDR3 DNA: TGTGCCAGCAGGCATCCGGGACTAGCGGGGGGGCGATCGACCCAGTACTTC. Its translation: CASRHPGLAGGRSTQYF.

The V call is TRBV3-1, the J call TRBJ2-7, with 9 bases lining up with TRBD1. J gave up 1 base and V 3 bases, and 10 bases lay outside the gene matches. Germline V gene sequence: CDR1 LGHDT, CDR2 YNNKEL (reference sequence). CDR3 length: 17 amino acids. The CDR3 reads CASSQSLGTGFSYEQYF. For the CDR3, the DNA is TGTGCCAGCAGCCAGTCCCTGGGGACAGGGTTTTCCTACGAGCAGTACTTC.

This chain connects TRBV27 to TRBJ2-5; TRBD2 matches at 8 bases. The CDR3 runs 16 residues. The germline gives CDR1 MNHEY, CDR2 SMNVEV (reference sequence). J lost 5 bases, V lost 2 bases, and 10 bases had no gene match. CDR3 region: CASSLRGGGSWETQYF. As DNA, the CDR3 is TGTGCCAGCAGTTTACGGGGGGGGGGTTCGTGGGAGACCCAGTACTTC.

This clonotype was recorded a few times. The chain uses TRBV7-3 and TRBJ2-5, with TRBD1 matching 7 bases. Germline V gives CDR1 SGHTA, CDR2 FQGTGA. This CDR3 has 14 residues. V shed 3 bases, J shed 5 bases, and the junction held 6 bases outside the gene matches. The CDR3 sequence: CASSFRTGQETQYF. The CDR3 bases are TGTGCCAGCAGCTTTCGGACAGGCCAGGAGACCCAGTACTTC.

The chain combines TRBV5-1 with TRBJ1-2; the D gene is possibly TRBD1 (5 bases). The germline CDR1 and CDR2 sequences are SGHRS and YFSETQ. The CDR3 extends over 15 amino acids. V lost 1 base to trimming and J lost 4 bases, with 14 bases between them. The DNA for the CDR3 is TGCGCCAGCAGCTTGTTAAAGGGGTTGAGCTATGGCTACACCTTC. This codes for CASSLLKGLSYGYTF.

J is TRBJ2-3 and V is TRBV5-1, with 9 bases that match TRBD2. The CDR3 extends over 16 amino acids. V gave up 4 bases and J gave up 0 bases; unmatched junction bases: 6. Germline CDR1 and CDR2: SGHRS and YFSETQ. The CDR3 sequence is CASSPDSGGSTDTQYF. CDR3 DNA: TGCGCCAGCAGCCCGGACAGCGGGGGGAGCACAGATACGCAGTATTTT.

The chain carries TRBV4-3 and TRBJ2-3; 9 positions agree with TRBD1. J lost 8 bases, V lost 0 bases, and 9 bases had no gene match. The CDR3 length is 16 residues. Germline V gene data show CDR1 as LGHNA and CDR2 as YSLEER. Here the CDR3 reads CASSQDKQGARGTQYF. The CDR3 region has the DNA TGCGCCAGCAGCCAAGATAAACAGGGGGCTAGAGGTACGCAGTATTTT.

The genes are TRBV20-1 and TRBJ2-3; 15 bases align to TRBD2. Losses at the gene ends were 3 bases for V and 4 bases for J; bases not matched to a gene: 8. The CDR3 loop spans 17 amino acids. Germline V gene lookup returns CDR1 DFQATT and CDR2 SNEGSKA (reference sequence). The CDR3 DNA is TGCAGTGCTAGTGGCGGACTAGCGGGGGGGCCTTCAGATACGCAGTATTTT. It encodes CSASGGLAGGPSDTQYF.

At least ten counts were recorded for this clonotype. This chain links TRBV4-3 with TRBJ2-5; D is uncertain. V lost 0 bases and J lost 2, with 13 bases in between. CDR3 length equals 16 residues. The germline gives CDR1 LGHNA, CDR2 YSLEER. CDR3 amino acids: CASSQDLYEKQETQYF. DNA for the CDR3: TGCGCCAGCAGCCAAGATCTCTACGAGAAACAAGAGACCCAGTACTTC.

This clonotype turned up a few times. This chain uses TRBV12-3 or TRBV12-4 with TRBJ2-6; no firm D call. V lost 7 bases to trimming and J lost 0 bases, with 4 bases between them. The CDR3 loop spans 13 amino acids. The CDR3 sequence: CASMNSGANVLTF. CDR3 sequence (DNA): TGTGCCAGCATGAACTCTGGGGCCAACGTCCTGACTTTC.

In this sample, this clonotype turned up many times. The chain couples TRBV10-3 to TRBJ2-1, with 10 bases lining up with TRBD1. V lost 5 bases to trimming and J lost 4 bases; unmatched junction nucleotides: 5. The CDR3 is 15 residues long. CDR1 and CDR2 from the germline V gene are ENHRY and SYGVKD. CDR3 nucleotides: TGTGCCATCAGTTACGGACAGGGGGATTACAATGAGCAGTTCTTC. Protein product: CAISYGQGDYNEQFF.

This clonotype was counted between two and nine times. V and J are TRBV27 and TRBJ1-2; D is perhaps TRBD1 (5 bases). The CDR3 runs to 14 residues. The germline V gene encodes CDR1 MNHEY and CDR2 SMNVEV (reference sequence). V lost 5 bases, J lost 5 bases, and 15 bases lay in between. CDR3 in amino acids: CASSRMGGSYGYTF. Here the CDR3 DNA reads TGTGCCAGCAGTCGGATGGGGGGTTCGTATGGCTACACCTTC.

The chain recombines TRBV18 with TRBJ2-1; maybe TRBD1 (6 bases). The germline V gene has CDR1 KGHSH and CDR2 LQKENI. Trimming removed 6 bases from V and 0 bases from J, with 18 bases in between. This CDR3 is 17 amino acids long. Here the CDR3 reads CASSLLTGLSSYNEQFF. The CDR3 DNA is TGTGCCAGCTCGCTCCTCACAGGGCTTAGCTCCTACAATGAGCAGTTCTTC.

This chain uses TRBV12-3 or TRBV12-4 with TRBJ1-2; 7 bases map to TRBD1. The trim removed 8 bases at V and 3 bases at J, leaving 21 bases unmatched. The CDR3 has 18 residues. This CDR3 reads CASGRDWPVRGKDYGYTF. Here the CDR3 DNA reads TGTGCCAGCGGTCGGGATTGGCCAGTCAGGGGGAAGGACTATGGCTACACCTTC.

This clonotype showed up many times. This sequence joins TRBV6-6 and TRBJ2-3; 8 bases fit TRBD2. V trimming: 6 bases; J trimming: 2 bases; junction bases outside the gene matches: 7. The CDR3 spans 15 residues. The germline gives CDR1 MNHNY, CDR2 SVGAGI (reference sequence). CDR3 coding DNA: TGTGCCAGCAGCGTAGCGGGGCCTTACACAGATACGCAGTATTTT. Residues: CASSVAGPYTDTQYF.

This clonotype was seen only a few times. This chain uses TRBV5-1 with TRBJ2-7; D assignment may be TRBD1 or TRBD2 (5 bases each). V dropped 6 bases and J dropped 3 bases, with 16 bases sitting between them. The germline V gene encodes CDR1 SGHRS and CDR2 YFSETQ. CDR3 length: 14 amino acids. The CDR3 loop is CASIEGQDHYEQYV. Here the CDR3 DNA reads TGCGCCAGCATCGAGGGGCAGGACCACTACGAGCAGTACGTC.

This clonotype has more than one count but fewer than ten. The chain couples TRBV2 to TRBJ1-3; no definite D call. This CDR3 spans 11 amino acids. Germline V gene sequence: CDR1 SNHLY, CDR2 FYNNEI. V lost 7 bases and J 4 bases, leaving 5 bases between the germline ends. The CDR3 loop is CASNLGNTIYF. The CDR3 DNA reads TGTGCCAGCAATCTCGGAAACACCATATATTTT.

The chain couples TRBV7-9 to TRBJ1-5; a weak D match, TRBD1 (6 bases). Per the germline V gene, CDR1 is SEHNR and CDR2 is FQNEAQ (reference sequence). V was pared by 5 bases and J by 7 bases, with 9 bases between. This CDR3 region has 12 residues. Here the CDR3 reads CASSPGEQPQHF. CDR3 bases: TGTGCCAGCAGCCCAGGGGAGCAGCCCCAGCATTTT.

The chain's CDR3 is CASSQDGRDTLNTEAFF. The DNA of the CDR3 is TGCGCCAGCAGCCAAGATGGAAGGGATACCCTGAACACTGAAGCTTTCTTT. The rearrangement links TRBV4-3 to TRBJ1-1; D unclear. V lost 0 bases to trimming and J lost 0 bases, with 14 bases between them. The CDR3 totals 17 residues. CDR1 and CDR2 from the germline V gene are LGHNA and YSLEER.